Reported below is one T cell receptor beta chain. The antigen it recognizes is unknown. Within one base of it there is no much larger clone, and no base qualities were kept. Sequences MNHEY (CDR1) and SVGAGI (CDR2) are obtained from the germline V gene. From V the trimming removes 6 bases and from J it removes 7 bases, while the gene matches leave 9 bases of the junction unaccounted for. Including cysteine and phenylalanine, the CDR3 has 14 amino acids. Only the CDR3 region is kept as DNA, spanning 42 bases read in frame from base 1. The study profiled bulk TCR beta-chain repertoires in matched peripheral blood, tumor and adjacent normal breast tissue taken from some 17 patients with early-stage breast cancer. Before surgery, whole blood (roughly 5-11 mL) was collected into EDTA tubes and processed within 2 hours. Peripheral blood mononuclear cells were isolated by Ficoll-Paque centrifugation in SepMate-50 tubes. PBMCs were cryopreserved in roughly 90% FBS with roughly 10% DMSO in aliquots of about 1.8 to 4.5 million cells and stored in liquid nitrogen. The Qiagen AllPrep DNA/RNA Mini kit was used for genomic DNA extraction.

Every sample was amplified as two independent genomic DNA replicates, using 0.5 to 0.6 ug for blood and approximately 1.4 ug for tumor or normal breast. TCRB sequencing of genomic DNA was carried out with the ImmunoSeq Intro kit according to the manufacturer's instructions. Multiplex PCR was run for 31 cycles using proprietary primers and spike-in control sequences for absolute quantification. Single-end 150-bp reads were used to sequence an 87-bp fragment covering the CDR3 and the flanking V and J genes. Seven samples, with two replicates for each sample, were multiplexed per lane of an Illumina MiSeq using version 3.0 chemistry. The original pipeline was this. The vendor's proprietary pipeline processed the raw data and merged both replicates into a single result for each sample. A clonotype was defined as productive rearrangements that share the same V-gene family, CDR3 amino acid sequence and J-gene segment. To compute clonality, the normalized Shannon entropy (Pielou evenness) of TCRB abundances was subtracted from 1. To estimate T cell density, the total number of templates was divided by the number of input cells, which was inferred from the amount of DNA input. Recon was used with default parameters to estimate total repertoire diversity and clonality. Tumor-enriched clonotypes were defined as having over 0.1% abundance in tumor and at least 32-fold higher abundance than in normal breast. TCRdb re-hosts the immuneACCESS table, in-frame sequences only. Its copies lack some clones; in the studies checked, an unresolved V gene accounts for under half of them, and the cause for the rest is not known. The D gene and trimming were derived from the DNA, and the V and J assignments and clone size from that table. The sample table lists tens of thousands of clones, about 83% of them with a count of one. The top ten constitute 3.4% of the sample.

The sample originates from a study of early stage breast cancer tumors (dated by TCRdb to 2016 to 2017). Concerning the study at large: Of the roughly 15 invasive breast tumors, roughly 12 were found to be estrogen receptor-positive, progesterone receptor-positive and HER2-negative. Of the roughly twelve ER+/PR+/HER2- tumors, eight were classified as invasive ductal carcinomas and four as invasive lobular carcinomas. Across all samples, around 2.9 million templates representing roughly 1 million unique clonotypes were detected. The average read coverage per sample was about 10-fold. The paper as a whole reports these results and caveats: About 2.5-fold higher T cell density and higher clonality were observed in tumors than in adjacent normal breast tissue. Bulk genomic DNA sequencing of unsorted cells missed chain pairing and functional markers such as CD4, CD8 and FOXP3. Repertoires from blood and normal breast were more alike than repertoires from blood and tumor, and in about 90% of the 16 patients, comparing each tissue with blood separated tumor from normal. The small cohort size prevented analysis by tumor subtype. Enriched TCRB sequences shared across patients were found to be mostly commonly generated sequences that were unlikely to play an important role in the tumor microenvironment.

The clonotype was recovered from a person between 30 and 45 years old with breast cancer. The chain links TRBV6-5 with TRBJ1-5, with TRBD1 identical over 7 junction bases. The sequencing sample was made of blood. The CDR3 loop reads CASSFGQATQPQHF. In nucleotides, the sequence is TGTGCCAGCAGCTTCGGACAGGCCACGCAGCCCCAGCATTTT.